What follows are 10 T cell receptor beta chains derived from one specimen sequenced in a study of CD8 T cells in ankylosing spondylitis (dated by TCRdb to between 2016 and 2019). These receptors' targets are unknown. Receptor amplification or capture employed 5' RACE. TCRdb names Illumina HiSeq 2500 as the instrument used. TCRdb redid the processing of the public reads, applying fastp at Q25 and MiXCR, and retained in-frame beta chains. Merged by CDR3 protein, the rows form single entries marked with the most common genes and DNA. For this sample the table gives around 490,000 distinct CDR3 sequences, of which approximately 5.3% were detected only once. The ten largest account for around 3.5% of the sample. Broader findings and caveats from the paper: Blood from ankylosing spondylitis patients appeared to be characterized by a TCR beta motif made up of seven or eight highly homologous amino acid variants.

The sample consisted of blood, either unsorted or a sorted T cell fraction (not recorded which). The receptors stem from a male donor with ankylosing spondylitis.

This clonotype was seen repeatedly, ten times or more. The gene calls are TRBV12-3 or TRBV12-4 and TRBJ1-2; 7 bases agree with TRBD1. This CDR3 is 12 amino acids long. V trimming: 5 bases; J trimming: 8 bases; junction bases outside the gene matches: 5. CDR3 amino acids: CASSAGGRGYTF. CDR3 in DNA: TGTGCCAGCAGTGCAGGGGGGAGAGGCTACACCTTC.

The table lists this clonotype with many counts. This sequence joins TRBV27 and TRBJ1-2; no firm D call. The ends were cut back, 6 bases at V and 4 bases at J, with 18 bases in the middle. CDR1 is MNHEY and CDR2 is SMNVEV in the germline V gene (reference sequence). The CDR3 loop spans 15 amino acids. The DNA of the CDR3 is TGTGCCAGCAGGACCCGGACGCCAGATTCCTATGGCTACACCTTC. Translation gives CASRTRTPDSYGYTF.

The chain recombines TRBV2 with TRBJ2-7, with D possibly being TRBD1 or TRBD2 (5 bases each). The V gene's germline CDR1 is SNHLY and CDR2 FYNNEI. The V end was cut by 5 bases, the J end by 2 bases, with 19 bases between. The CDR3 has 16 amino acids. DNA of the CDR3: TGTGCCAGCAGTTGGACTCCGGATTCCAGGGCCTACGAGCAGTACTTC. Its protein is CASSWTPDSRAYEQYF.

The table lists this clonotype with many counts. The V gene is TRBV6-2 or TRBV6-3, the J gene TRBJ2-1; either TRBD1 or TRBD2 may fit D (5 bases each). This CDR3 contains 15 residues. V was trimmed by 7 bases and J by 4 bases, leaving 17 bases between them. CDR1 is MNHEY, CDR2 SVGEGT, per germline. The CDR3 sequence is CASIRNRDGYNEQFF. The CDR3, as DNA: TGTGCCAGCATTAGGAACCGGGACGGTTACAATGAGCAGTTCTTC.

This clonotype was observed a handful of times. The rearrangement links TRBV6-5 to TRBJ2-7, with 11 bases matching TRBD1. The trim removed 5 bases at V and 12 bases at J, leaving 6 bases unmatched. The CDR3 is 12 residues long. Looked up from germline, CDR1 is MNHEY and CDR2 is SVGAGI. The CDR3 sequence is CASSPGTGGLYF. In nucleotides, the CDR3 is TGTGCCAGCAGTCCCGGGACAGGGGGGTTGTACTTC.

This clonotype was seen at least ten times. This chain joins TRBV7-3 and TRBJ1-2, with TRBD1 matching over 11 bases. Germline loops: CDR1 SGHTA, CDR2 FQGTGA. Trimming removed 5 bases from V and 7 bases from J; junction bases left unmatched: 15. The CDR3 spans 17 residues. In nucleotides, the CDR3 is TGTGCCAGCAGCAATCCCGGGACAGGGGGTTTTCGAGGTGGCTACACCTTC. Its translation: CASSNPGTGGFRGGYTF. Complete variable domain (other parts from reference TRBV7-3 and TRBJ1-2): GAGVSQTPSNKVTEKGKYVELRCDPISGHTALYWYRQSLGQGPEFLIYFQGTGAADDSGLPNDRFFAVRPEGSVSTLKIQRTERGDSAVYLCASSNPGTGGFRGGYTFGSGTRLTVV.

The chain recombines TRBV24-1 with TRBJ2-5; 9 bases agree with TRBD2. V lost 0 bases, J lost 4 bases, and 8 bases stayed unmatched. CDR1 and CDR2 from the germline V gene are KGHDR and SFDVKD. The CDR3 sequence is 17 residues long. In DNA, the CDR3 is TGTGCCACCAGTGATTTGGGTAGCGGGGGACGGGTAGAGACCCAGTACTTC. Translated: CATSDLGSGGRVETQYF.

This clonotype was seen many times. V gene TRBV4-1 combines with J gene TRBJ1-2; 8 nucleotides line up with TRBD1. J lost 1 base, V lost 3 bases, and 7 bases had no gene match. This CDR3 region has 16 residues. Germline-derived CDR1 and CDR2 are MGHRA and YSYEKL. CDR3 DNA: TGCGCCAGCAGCCAGGGCAGGACAGGGAATAACTATGGCTACACCTTC. It translates to CASSQGRTGNNYGYTF.

This clonotype was observed many times. The J gene is TRBJ1-2, the V gene TRBV7-9; D remains unclear. Germline V gives CDR1 SEHNR, CDR2 FQNEAQ (reference sequence). The CDR3 length is 13 residues. V shed 1 base and J shed 4 bases, with 7 bases lying between them. The chain's CDR3 is CASSLDYGYGYTF. The CDR3 coding sequence is TGTGCCAGCAGCTTAGACTATGGCTATGGCTACACCTTC.

This clonotype was counted ten times or more. The genes are TRBV5-6 and TRBJ1-2; TRBD1 aligns across 12 bases. The CDR3 length is 15 residues. Germline-derived CDR1 and CDR2 are SGHDT and YYEEEE. The ends lost 4 bases at V and 9 bases at J; junction bases unmatched: 10. CDR3: CASSATGTGGDRYTF. CDR3 nucleotides: TGTGCCAGCAGCGCCACCGGGACAGGGGGCGATCGCTACACCTTC.